This entry lists 2 T cell receptor beta chains sequenced from one sample in a study of T cell responses to AZD1222 COVID-19 vaccine. Some clones are missing from TCRdb's copy, which holds only in-frame ones; the method was immunoSEQ multiplex PCR. The sample has roughly 100,000 clones, around 91% seen once. The specimen was peripheral blood, collected on day 0 of AZD1222 vaccination. These receptors all come from an adult in good health.

The rearrangement uses TRBV7-8 and TRBJ2-7, with 8 positions matching TRBD1. The ends lost 6 bases at V and 7 bases at J; junction bases unmatched: 14. This CDR3 is 15 amino acids long. Germline CDR1 is SGHVS and CDR2 is FQNEAQ. CDR3 in DNA: TGTGCCAGCAGTCGCACGACAGGGGTCCCCCAAGAGCAGTACTTC. This encodes CASSRTTGVPQEQYF.

This chain joins TRBV5-1 and TRBJ2-7, with TRBD1 matching 11 bases. The CDR3 has 15 amino acids. Trimming took 4 bases from V and 1 from J; bases not matched to a gene: 4. The V gene's germline CDR1 is SGHRS and CDR2 YFSETQ. The CDR3 here is CASSGGTGGSYEQYF. The DNA for the CDR3 is TGCGCCAGCAGCGGCGGGACAGGGGGTTCCTACGAGCAGTACTTC.